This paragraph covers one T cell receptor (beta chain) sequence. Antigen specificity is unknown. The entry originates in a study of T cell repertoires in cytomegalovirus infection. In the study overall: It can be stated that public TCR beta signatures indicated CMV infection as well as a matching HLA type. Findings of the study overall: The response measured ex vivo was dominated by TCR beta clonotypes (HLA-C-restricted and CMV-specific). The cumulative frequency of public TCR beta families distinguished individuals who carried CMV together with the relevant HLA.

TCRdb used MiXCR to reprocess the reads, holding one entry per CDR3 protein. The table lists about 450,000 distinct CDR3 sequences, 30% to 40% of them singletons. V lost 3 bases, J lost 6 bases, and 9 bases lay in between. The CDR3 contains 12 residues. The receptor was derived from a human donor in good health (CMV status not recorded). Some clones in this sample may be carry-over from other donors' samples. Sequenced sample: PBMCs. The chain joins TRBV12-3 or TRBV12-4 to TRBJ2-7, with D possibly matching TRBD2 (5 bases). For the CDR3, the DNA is TGTGCCAGCAGTTTCGGGGTTGGCGAGCAGTACTTC. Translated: CASSFGVGEQYF.